This TCR beta chain was observed in a study of regulatory T cells in long-lasting Graves disease. Points from the study as a whole: Favoring TRBV28, TRBJ1-2 and TRBJ2-5 was a feature seen in persistent disease.

The sample's time point: newly diagnosed GD, antithyroid drugs for less than 3 months. TCR sequences were obtained from RNA taken from PBMCs. For TCR beta, libraries came from iRepertoire HTBI primers and Arm-PCR of CDR3 regions. TCRdb processed the multiplex PCR reads anew with MiXCR; each CDR3 protein has one entry. The sample yields about 420,000 distinct CDR3 sequences, about 17% seen once. CDR3 length: 18 amino acids. The V and J ends lost 0 bases and 3 bases, in that order; junction bases with no gene match: 8. Per the germline V gene, CDR1 is DFQATT and CDR2 is SNEGSKA (reference sequence). This clonotype appeared a single time. Its antigen is currently unknown. The same data also went into a second study, on T cells in Graves' hyperthyroidism and ophthalmopathy. That source notes: Stable hyperthyroidism: no ophthalmopathy progression over 18 months of follow-up.

The sample here was peripheral blood mononuclear cells (PBMCs), taken at new diagnosis, from a patient treated with antithyroid drugs. The chain combines TRBV20-1 with TRBJ2-3; 14 bases align to TRBD2. The clonotype was recovered from a woman aged 18-29 years with Graves disease. For the CDR3, the DNA is TGCAGTGCTAGAGATTCCCGACTAGCGGGAGGGCCTACAGATACGCAGTATTTT. Translated: CSARDSRLAGGPTDTQYF.